One and the same sample provided the 10 T cell receptor beta chains below, sequenced in a study of control samples from healthy donors and cancer patients. TCRdb's copy holds only in-frame clones and misses some; the assay was immunoSEQ multiplex PCR. The sample contains 120,000 or so clones, around 87% of which appear only once. Sequenced: blood. The receptors stem from a man in his forties in good health.

Only one count was recorded for this clone. V is TRBV9 and J is TRBJ2-2; D is uncertain. This CDR3 contains 13 residues. The germline CDR1 and CDR2 sequences are SGDLS and YYNGEE. V gave up 3 bases and J gave up 0 bases, with 3 bases separating them. CDR3 sequence reads: CASSAPNTGELFF. The CDR3 nucleotides read TGTGCCAGCAGCGCCCCGAACACCGGGGAGCTGTTTTTT.

This chain connects TRBV24-1 to TRBJ2-3, with TRBD2 matching 7 bases. The germline gives CDR1 KGHDR, CDR2 SFDVKD. The V gene end was trimmed by 1 base and the J gene end by 5 bases; junction bases not matched to a gene: 5. CDR3 length: 15 residues. CDR3 sequence: CATSDLGASGDTQYF. The CDR3 DNA reads as TGTGCCACCAGTGATTTAGGCGCTAGCGGAGATACGCAGTATTTT.

This clone was observed a single time. V is TRBV29-1 and J is TRBJ1-2, with unresolved D. Looked up from germline, CDR1 is SQVTM and CDR2 is ANQGSEA. The CDR3 runs to 13 residues. Trimming left V 4 bases short and J 0 bases short, with 9 bases between. The CDR3, as DNA: TGCAGCGTTGTATGGGGAGCTAACTATGGCTACACCTTC. This encodes CSVVWGANYGYTF.

The chain recombines TRBV30 with TRBJ2-7; D is unclear. The germline V gene encodes CDR1 GTSNPN and CDR2 SVGIG (reference sequence). V was trimmed by 1 base and J by 9 bases, leaving 16 bases between them. The CDR3 length is 13 residues. CDR3 sequence reads: CAWSDGLGARQYF. In nucleotides, the CDR3 is TGTGCCTGGAGTGACGGGCTTGGAGCTCGGCAGTACTTC.

This chain uses TRBV11-2 with TRBJ2-4, with D hard to call. CDR1 is SGHAT, CDR2 FQNNGV, per germline. V was shortened by 0 bases and J by 0 bases, with 9 bases between the two germline ends. The CDR3 has 16 residues. Here the CDR3 DNA reads TGTGCCAGCAGCTTAGATGACCGACTAGCCAAAAACATTCAGTACTTC. It translates to CASSLDDRLAKNIQYF. The full variable domain, completed using reference TRBV11-2 and TRBJ2-4, is EAGVAQSPRYKIIEKRQSVAFWCNPISGHATLYWYQQILGQGPKLLIQFQNNGVVDDSQLPKDRFSAERLKGVDSTLKIQPAKLEDSAVYLCASSLDDRLAKNIQYFGAGTRLSVL.

This rearrangement joins TRBV7-2 to TRBJ2-3; tentatively, D is TRBD1 (6 bases). V was shortened by 5 bases and J by 0 bases, with 21 bases between the two germline ends. The germline gives CDR1 SGHTA, CDR2 FQGNSA. The CDR3 contains 18 residues. Written as DNA, the CDR3 is TGTGCCAGCAGCCTCAGGGACAAGGGCAACATCAGCACAGATACGCAGTATTTT. Translation: CASSLRDKGNISTDTQYF.

This chain uses TRBV14 with TRBJ2-7; TRBD1 aligns across 7 bases. Germline V CDR1 and CDR2: SGHDN, FVKESK. Trimming cost V 6 bases and J 3 bases; bases outside gene matches: 5. This CDR3 has 13 amino acids. The CDR3 region has the DNA TGTGCCAGCAGTAACAGGGGTTTCTACGAGCAGTACTTC. It is translated as CASSNRGFYEQYF.

This clone was picked up a small number of times. The chain employs TRBV28 and TRBJ1-5, with 7 positions matching TRBD1. The germline CDR1 and CDR2 sequences are MDHEN and SYDVKM. This CDR3 contains 15 residues. V lost 8 bases and J lost 4; bases outside the gene matches: 11. In DNA form, the CDR3 reads TGTGCCAGCCTCGGAGGGGGCGAGGGGAATCAGCCCCAGCATTTT. It is translated as CASLGGGEGNQPQHF.

The rearrangement uses TRBV6-2 or TRBV6-3 and TRBJ2-3, with TRBD2 as a possible D gene (7 bases). Trimming took off 3 bases at V and 0 bases at J, with 10 bases between the two ends. The CDR3 totals 15 residues. Germline loops: CDR1 MNHEY, CDR2 SVGEGT. CDR3 nucleotide sequence: TGTGCCAGCAGTTATGGGGGGGCGAGCACAGATACGCAGTATTTT. This codes for CASSYGGASTDTQYF.

The V and J genes are TRBV9 and TRBJ2-2; 10 nucleotides agree with TRBD1. V gave up 10 bases and J gave up 4 bases; unmatched junction bases: 7. Germline assignment: CDR1 SGDLS and CDR2 YYNGEE. There are 14 residues in the CDR3. CDR3: CASGTGDRTGELFF. CDR3 sequence (DNA): TGTGCCTCAGGGACAGGGGATCGCACCGGGGAGCTGTTTTTT.